This T cell receptor beta chain is drawn from a study of blood T cells in healthy people across ages. Using a J-beta primer mix together with a sample-barcoded 5' primer, a second PCR was run for roughly 7 to 12 cycles. TCRdb re-analysed the 5' RACE reads in MiXCR, keeping a single row per CDR3 protein. Of approximately 800,000 distinct CDR3 sequences listed, 36% are singletons. The CDR3 spans 15 residues. Germline CDR1 reads DFQATT; CDR2 reads SNEGSKA (reference sequence). V lost 0 bases, J lost 3 bases, and 12 bases lay in between. The sample taken for sequencing was blood. The source is a man between 18 and 35 years old in good health. The chain employs TRBV20-1 and TRBJ1-5; D is unresolved. The CDR3 loop reads CSARDFSAVNQPQHF. The DNA of the CDR3 is TGCAGTGCTAGAGATTTTTCCGCCGTCAATCAGCCCCAGCATTTT.